This T cell receptor beta chain is from a study of blood T cell repertoires in COVID-19. Study context: COVID-19 samples, acute and convalescent, were from the United States, Italy and Spain. T cells, B-cell-depleted T cells, or PBMCs supplied cDNA or gDNA.

There are 16 residues in the CDR3. Per germline, CDR1 LNHDA and CDR2 SQIVND (reference sequence). V lost 4 bases to trimming and J lost 4 bases; unmatched junction nucleotides: 8. Original analysis: Amplifying reference gene primers gave estimates of nucleated cell counts. Produced via immunoSEQ multiplex PCR; TCRdb's table is partial and in-frame only. That table furnishes V, J and clone size, whereas the DNA furnished D and trimming. The data hold fewer than 150,000 clones, with 84% observed a single time. The specimen was peripheral blood. The sequence came from a human donor in a cohort sampled during active COVID-19. The genes are TRBV19 and TRBJ1-2; 11 bases align to TRBD1. The CDR3 protein is CASSSGTGGSSYGYTF. CDR3 in DNA: TGTGCCAGTAGTAGTGGGACAGGGGGGTCTTCCTATGGCTACACCTTC.